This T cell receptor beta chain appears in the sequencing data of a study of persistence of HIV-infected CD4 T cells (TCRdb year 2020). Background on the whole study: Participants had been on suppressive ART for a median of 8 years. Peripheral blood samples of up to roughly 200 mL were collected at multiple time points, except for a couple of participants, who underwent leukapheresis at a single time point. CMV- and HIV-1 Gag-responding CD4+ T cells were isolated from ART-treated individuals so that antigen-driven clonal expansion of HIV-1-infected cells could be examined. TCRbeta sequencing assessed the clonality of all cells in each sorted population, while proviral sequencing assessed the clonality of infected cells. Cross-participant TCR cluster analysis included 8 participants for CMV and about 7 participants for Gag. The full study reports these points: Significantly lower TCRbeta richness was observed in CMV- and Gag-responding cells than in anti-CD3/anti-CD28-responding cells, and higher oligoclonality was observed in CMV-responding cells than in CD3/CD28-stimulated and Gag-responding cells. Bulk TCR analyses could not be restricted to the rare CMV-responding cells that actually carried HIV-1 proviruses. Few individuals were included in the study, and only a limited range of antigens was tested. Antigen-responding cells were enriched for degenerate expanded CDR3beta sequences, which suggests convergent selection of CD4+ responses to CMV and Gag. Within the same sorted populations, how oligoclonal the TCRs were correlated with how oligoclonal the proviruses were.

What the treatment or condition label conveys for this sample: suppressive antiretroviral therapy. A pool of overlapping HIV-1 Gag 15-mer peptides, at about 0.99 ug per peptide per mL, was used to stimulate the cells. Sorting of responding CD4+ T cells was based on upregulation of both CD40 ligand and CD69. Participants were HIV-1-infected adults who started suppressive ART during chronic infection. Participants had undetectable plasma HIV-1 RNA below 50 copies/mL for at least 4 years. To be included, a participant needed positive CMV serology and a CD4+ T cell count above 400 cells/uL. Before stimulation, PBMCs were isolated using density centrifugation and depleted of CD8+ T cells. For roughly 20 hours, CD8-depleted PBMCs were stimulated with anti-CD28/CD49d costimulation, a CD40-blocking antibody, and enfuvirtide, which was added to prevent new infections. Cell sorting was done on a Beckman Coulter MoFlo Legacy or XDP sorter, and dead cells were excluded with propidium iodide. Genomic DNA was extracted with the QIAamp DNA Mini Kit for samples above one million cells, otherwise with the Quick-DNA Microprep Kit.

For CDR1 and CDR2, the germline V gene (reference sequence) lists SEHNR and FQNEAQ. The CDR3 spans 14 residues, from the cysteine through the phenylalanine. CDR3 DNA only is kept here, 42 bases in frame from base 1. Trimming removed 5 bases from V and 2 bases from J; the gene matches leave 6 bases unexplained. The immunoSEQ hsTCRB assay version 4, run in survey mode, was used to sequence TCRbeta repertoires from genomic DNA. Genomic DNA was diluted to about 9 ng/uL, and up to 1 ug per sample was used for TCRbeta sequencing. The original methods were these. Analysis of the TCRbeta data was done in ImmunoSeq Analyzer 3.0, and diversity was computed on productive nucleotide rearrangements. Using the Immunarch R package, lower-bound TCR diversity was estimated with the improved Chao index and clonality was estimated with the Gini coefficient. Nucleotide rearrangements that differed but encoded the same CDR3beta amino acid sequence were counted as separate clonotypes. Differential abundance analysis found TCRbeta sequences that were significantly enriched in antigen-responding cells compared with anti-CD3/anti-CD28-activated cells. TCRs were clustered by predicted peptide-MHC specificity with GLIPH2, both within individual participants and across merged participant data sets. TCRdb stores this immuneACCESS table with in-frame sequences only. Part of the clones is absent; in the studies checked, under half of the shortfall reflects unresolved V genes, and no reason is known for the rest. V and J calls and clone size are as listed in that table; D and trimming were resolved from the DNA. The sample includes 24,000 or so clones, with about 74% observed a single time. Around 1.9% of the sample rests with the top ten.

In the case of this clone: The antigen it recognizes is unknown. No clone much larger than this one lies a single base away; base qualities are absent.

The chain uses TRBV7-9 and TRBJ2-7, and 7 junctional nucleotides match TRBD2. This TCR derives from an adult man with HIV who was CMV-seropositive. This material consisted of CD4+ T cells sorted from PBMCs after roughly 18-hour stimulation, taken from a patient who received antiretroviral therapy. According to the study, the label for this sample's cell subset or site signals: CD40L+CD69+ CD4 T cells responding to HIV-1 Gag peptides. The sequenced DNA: TGTGCCAGCAGCCCCGGGACTAATCCCTACGAGCAGTACTTC. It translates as CASSPGTNPYEQYF.